This T cell receptor beta chain comes out of a study of beta chain features in type 1 diabetes. Study observations and caveats: Cells with high TCR expression could be over-represented by cDNA sequencing. HLA influence on TCRB rearrangement stayed unresolved here.

The CDR3 length is 15 residues. V gave up 0 bases and J gave up 4 bases; unmatched junction bases: 3. Looked up from germline, CDR1 is MGHRA and CDR2 is YSYEKL. cDNA synthesis used the whole RNA isolate, giving expressed TCRB sequences. Only in-frame clones appear in the TCRdb table, and some are missing; sequencing was by immunoSEQ multiplex PCR. The sample records some 99,000 clones, almost 40% being singletons. To note about this clone: Its antigen remains unknown.

The chain is built from TRBV4-1 and TRBJ2-7, with 10 bases matching TRBD1. The sequenced sample consisted of stem cell memory CD4+ T cells from blood. The receptor comes from a woman aged 18-30 years in good health. CDR3 loop: CASSQDGTGAYEQYF. The DNA for the CDR3 is TGCGCCAGCAGCCAAGACGGGACAGGGGCATACGAGCAGTACTTC.